Here is one T cell receptor beta chain with its context. This entry comes from a study of blood T cell repertoires in COVID-19. At the level of the study: Samples came from the United States, Italy and Spain, spanning acute and convalescent COVID-19. Sample material is recorded as cDNA or gDNA derived from T cells, B-cell-depleted T cells, or PBMCs.

The germline gives CDR1 SGDLS, CDR2 YYNGEE. V lost 6 bases to trimming and J lost 2 bases; unmatched junction nucleotides: 11. The CDR3 sequence is 16 residues long. Original processing notes: From reference gene primer amplification, estimates of nucleated cell counts were derived. Profiling relied on immunoSEQ multiplex PCR, and the TCRdb table lists in-frame clones only, not all of them. V and J calls and clone size are those listed in that table; D and trimming were worked out from the DNA. Here the sample spans around 120,000 clones, 90% being singletons. The clonotype was recovered from a human donor with active COVID-19. The donor label of this sample is uncertain. The chain is built from TRBV9 and TRBJ2-1; 7 positions match TRBD2. The sequenced material came from peripheral blood. The CDR3 is CASTPGAGRAYNEQFF. The DNA for the CDR3 is TGTGCCAGCACCCCAGGAGCGGGGAGGGCCTACAATGAGCAGTTCTTC. The variable domain in full, completed from reference TRBV9 and TRBJ2-1, reads DSGVTQTPKHLITATGQRVTLRCSPRSGDLSVYWYQQSLDQGLQFLIQYYNGEERAKGNILERFSAQQFPDLHSELNLSSLELGDSALYFCASTPGAGRAYNEQFFGPGTRLTVL.